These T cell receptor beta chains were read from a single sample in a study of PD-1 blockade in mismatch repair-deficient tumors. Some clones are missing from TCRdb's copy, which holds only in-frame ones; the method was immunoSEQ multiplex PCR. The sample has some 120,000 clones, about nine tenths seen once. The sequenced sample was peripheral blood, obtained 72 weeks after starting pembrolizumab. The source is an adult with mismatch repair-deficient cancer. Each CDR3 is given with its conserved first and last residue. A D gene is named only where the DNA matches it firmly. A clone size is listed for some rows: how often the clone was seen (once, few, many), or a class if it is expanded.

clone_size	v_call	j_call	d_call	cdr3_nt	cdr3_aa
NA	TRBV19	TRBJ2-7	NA	TGTGCCAGTAGTATAGGGCCGTCCCCCTACGAGCAGTACTTC	CASSIGPSPYEQYF
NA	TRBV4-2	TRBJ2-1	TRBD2	TGTGCCAGCAGCCCGGGACTAGCGGTAGACAATGAGCAGTTCTTC	CASSPGLAVDNEQFF
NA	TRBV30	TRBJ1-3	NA	TGTGCCTGGACCGCCCTTGGAAACACCATATATTTT	CAWTALGNTIYF
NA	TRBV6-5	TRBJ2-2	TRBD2	TGTGCCAGCAGTTACTCAGGGCTAGCGGGAGCCGGGGAGCTGTTTTTT	CASSYSGLAGAGELFF
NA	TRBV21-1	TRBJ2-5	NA	TGTGCCAGCAGCAAATTTTTTCGGTGGAGGAGGAGGGCTAAGACCCAGTACTTC	CASSKFFRWRRRAKTQYF
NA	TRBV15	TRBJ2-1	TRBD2	TGTGCCACCAGCAGAGATGGATTACTAGCGTCCCTCTCCTACAATGAGCAGTTCTTC	CATSRDGLLASLSYNEQFF
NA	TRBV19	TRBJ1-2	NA	TGTGCCAGTAGTATGGGACAAGGTGGCTACACCTTC	CASSMGQGGYTF
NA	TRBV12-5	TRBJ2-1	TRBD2	TGTGCTAGTGGTTTGTCGACGGGGGGCAATGAGCAGTTCTTC	CASGLSTGGNEQFF
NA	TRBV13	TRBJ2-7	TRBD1	TGTGCCAGCAGCTCGGCTACCGGGACAGCTTACGAGCAGTACTTC	CASSSATGTAYEQYF
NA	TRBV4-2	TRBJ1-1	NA	TGTGCCAGCAGCCCTTCTCGCAGATCGAACACTGAAGCTTTCTTT	CASSPSRRSNTEAFF
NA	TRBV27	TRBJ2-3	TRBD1	TGTGCCAGCAGTTTGGTCATAGGGGCAGGGGGACATACGCAGTATTTT	CASSLVIGAGGHTQYF
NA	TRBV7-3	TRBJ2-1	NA	TGTGCCAGGAACCCCAGGGGCAATGAGCAGTTCTTC	CARNPRGNEQFF
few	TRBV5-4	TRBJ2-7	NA	TGCGCCAGCAGCCGTGGGTCGGGGGACCCCTACGAGCAGTACTTC	CASSRGSGDPYEQYF
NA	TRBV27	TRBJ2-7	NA	TGTGCCAGCACGGAATCCGGGGGAGAGGTCTCGTACGAGCAGTACTTC	CASTESGGEVSYEQYF
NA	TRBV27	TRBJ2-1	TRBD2	TGTGCCAGCAGTTTAATAGCGGGAGACTCCTACAATGAGCAGTTCTTC	CASSLIAGDSYNEQFF
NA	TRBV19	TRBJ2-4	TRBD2	TGTGCCAGTAGTACCGCGCGGGAGGTCCAAAACATTCAGTACTTC	CASSTAREVQNIQYF
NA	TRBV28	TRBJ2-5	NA	TGTGCCAGCAGTTTAGGTTTACGGGGGCAAGAGACCCAGTACTTC	CASSLGLRGQETQYF
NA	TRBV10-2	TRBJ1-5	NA	TGCGCCAGCAGTGACGGCGGGTTTAGCAATCAGCCCCAGCATTTT	CASSDGGFSNQPQHF
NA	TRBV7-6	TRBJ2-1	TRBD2	TGTGCCAGCAGCTTAGCCTCGGGACTAGCGGGAGTCGGTGAGCAGTTCTTC	CASSLASGLAGVGEQFF
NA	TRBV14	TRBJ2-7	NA	TGTGCCAGCAGCTCCCGACGGACAGACTACGAGCAGTACTTC	CASSSRRTDYEQYF
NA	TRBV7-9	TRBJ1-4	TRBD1	TGTGCCAGCAGCGACGGGACAGGCAATGAAAAACTGTTTTTT	CASSDGTGNEKLFF
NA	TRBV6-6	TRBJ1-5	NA	TGTGCCAGCAGTTACTCGACTGATAGCAATCAGCCCCAGCATTTT	CASSYSTDSNQPQHF
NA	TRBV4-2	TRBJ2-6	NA	TGTGCCAGCAGCCAAGATAAGGGGTCTGGGGCCAACGTCCTGACTTTC	CASSQDKGSGANVLTF
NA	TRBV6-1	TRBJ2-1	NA	TGTGCCAGCAGTGAAGCACCTGGCTACAGGGCCAATGAGCAGTTCTTC	CASSEAPGYRANEQFF
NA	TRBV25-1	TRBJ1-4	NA	TGTGCCAGCAGTGAGCTTCCAGAAACAACTAATGAAAAACTGTTTTTT	CASSELPETTNEKLFF
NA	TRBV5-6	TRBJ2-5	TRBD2	TGTGCCAGCAGCCCCCCTAGCGGGATCGTAGAGACCCAGTACTTC	CASSPPSGIVETQYF
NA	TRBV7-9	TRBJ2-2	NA	TGTGCCAGCAGCGGGGTGAACACCGGGGAGCTGTTTTTT	CASSGVNTGELFF
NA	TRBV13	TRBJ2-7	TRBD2	TGTGCCAGCAGCTCGTGGACTAGCGGGGGGTACGAGCAGTACTTC	CASSSWTSGGYEQYF
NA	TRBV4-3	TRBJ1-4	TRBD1	TGCGCCAGCAGCCAAGATAATGTACAGGGGGCAAGGACTAATGAAAAACTGTTTTTT	CASSQDNVQGARTNEKLFF
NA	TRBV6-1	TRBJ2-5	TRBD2	TGTGCCAGCAGTGAATTGAGCGGGAGCCAAGAGACCCAGTACTTC	CASSELSGSQETQYF
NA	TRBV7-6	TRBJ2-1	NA	TGTGCCAGCAGCTTAGAGGTAGGACCCGCCGACAATGAGCAGTTCTTC	CASSLEVGPADNEQFF
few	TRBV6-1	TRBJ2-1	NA	TGTGCCAGCAGCCGCGCCTTGGAGAGTGAGCAGTTCTTC	CASSRALESEQFF
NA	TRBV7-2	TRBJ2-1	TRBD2	TGTGCCAGCAGCTTATCACAGCGGGAGACCTACAATGAGCAGTTCTTC	CASSLSQRETYNEQFF
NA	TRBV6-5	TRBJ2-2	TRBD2	TGTGCCAGCAGTTACGACCTTGCGGGAGCCGGGGAGCTGTTTTTT	CASSYDLAGAGELFF